The 16 T cell receptor beta chains below were found in one sample sequenced in a study of blood T cell repertoires in COVID-19 (TCRdb year 2020). Receptor amplification or capture employed the immunoSEQ multiplex PCR assay. TCRdb obtained this table from immuneACCESS and retained in-frame rearrangements with V and J assigned. These tables miss some clones; where compared with another copy, unresolved V genes account for less than half of the shortfall, and the remainder is unexplained. Present in this sample are about 32,000 clones, just over 90% of which were seen just once. The ten largest clones represent 0.92% of the sample. Sequencing was done on a sample of peripheral blood. These TCRs come from a male donor with active COVID-19.

The chain is built from TRBV30 and TRBJ1-5; D gene ambiguous. The germline gives CDR1 GTSNPN, CDR2 SVGIG (reference sequence). The CDR3 extends over 13 amino acids. V was pared by 0 bases and J by 2 bases, with 5 bases between. The CDR3 DNA is TGTGCCTGGAGTGTGGAGGGCAATCAGCCCCAGCATTTT. This codes for CAWSVEGNQPQHF.

The chain carries TRBV7-9 and TRBJ2-3; TRBD2 agrees at 9 bases. Trimming removed 1 base from V and 2 bases from J; junction bases left unmatched: 10. The CDR3 contains 18 residues. CDR1 and CDR2 from the germline V gene are SEHNR and FQNEAQ (reference sequence). CDR3 nucleotides: TGTGCCAGCAGCTTAGGGCTTCTAGCGGGGACCTACACAGATACGCAGTATTTT. This codes for CASSLGLLAGTYTDTQYF.

J is TRBJ2-7 and V is TRBV12-3 or TRBV12-4; D is uncertain. The CDR3 length is 13 residues. Trimming took 6 bases from V and 0 from J, leaving 9 bases between them. The CDR3 reads CASSPPGSYEQYF. The DNA for the CDR3 is TGTGCCAGCAGCCCCCCGGGCTCCTACGAGCAGTACTTC.

V usage is TRBV5-5 and J usage is TRBJ1-3; D is possibly TRBD1 (5 bases). Germline CDR1 and CDR2: SGHKS and YYEKEE (reference sequence). This CDR3 is 14 amino acids long. V was cut by 2 bases and J by 1 base, with 7 bases left in between. The CDR3 region has the DNA TGTGCCAGCAGCTTTGGGGGGTCTGGAAACACCATATATTTT. Its protein is CASSFGGSGNTIYF. Full variable domain (missing parts from reference TRBV5-5 and TRBJ1-3): DAGVTQSPTHLIKTRGQQVTLRCSPISGHKSVSWYQQVLGQGPQFIFQYYEKEERGRGNFPDRFSARQFPNYSSELNVNALLLGDSALYLCASSFGGSGNTIYFGEGSWLTVV.

The CDR3 reads CASSFRGTGYTF. The DNA for the CDR3 is TGTGCCAGCAGTTTCAGGGGAACAGGCTACACCTTC. The chain is built from TRBV12-3 or TRBV12-4 and TRBJ1-2; perhaps TRBD1 as D (6 bases). V was pared by 3 bases and J by 8 bases, with 10 bases between. This CDR3 comprises 12 residues.

This chain connects TRBV7-8 to TRBJ1-1; TRBD1 matches 7 bases. The J segment lost 11 bases and the V segment lost 5 bases, leaving 11 bases of the junction unmatched. This CDR3 contains 13 residues. Germline CDR1 is SGHVS and CDR2 is FQNEAQ. The CDR3: CASSPWTGPRAFF. The CDR3 coding sequence is TGTGCCAGCAGCCCGTGGACAGGCCCTCGGGCTTTCTTT.

The rearrangement uses TRBV3-1 (or the pseudogene TRBV3-2) and TRBJ2-2; possible D gene TRBD1, 6 bases. The CDR3 sequence is 16 residues long. Looked up from germline, CDR1 is LGHDT and CDR2 is YNNKEL (reference sequence). V was cut by 1 base and J by 0 bases, with 9 bases left in between. This chain's CDR3 is CASSQGQVSNTGELFF. The CDR3 DNA is TGTGCCAGCAGCCAAGGACAGGTCTCGAACACCGGGGAGCTGTTTTTT.

The chain combines TRBV24-1 with TRBJ2-3; TRBD1 might be the D (5 bases). V lost 3 bases, J lost 5 bases, and 11 bases lay in between. Germline CDR1 is KGHDR and CDR2 is SFDVKD. This CDR3 has 14 residues. CDR3 in amino acids: CATSDDSPGDTQYF. As DNA, the CDR3 is TGTGCCACCAGTGATGACAGCCCAGGAGATACGCAGTATTTT.

The chain couples TRBV7-6 to TRBJ2-5, with D tentatively TRBD2 (6 bases). Germline CDR1 SGHVS, CDR2 FNYEAQ. This CDR3 is 16 amino acids long. Between the trimmed V and J ends, which lost 5 bases and 9 bases, there was a span of 25 bases. Here the CDR3 reads CASSVVIGHLGEAQYF. Written as DNA, the CDR3 is TGTGCCAGCAGCGTGGTGATCGGACACCTCGGGGAGGCCCAGTACTTC. Using reference TRBV7-6 and TRBJ2-5 for the parts outside the CDR3, the full variable domain is GAGVSQSPRYKVTKRGQDVALRCDPISGHVSLYWYRQALGQGPEFLTYFNYEAQQDKSGLPNDRFSAERPEGSISTLTIQRTEQRDSAMYRCASSVVIGHLGEAQYFGPGTRLLVL.

This chain uses TRBV5-1 with TRBJ1-2; D call uncertain. Trimming pared 4 bases from V and 2 bases from J, leaving 6 bases between. Germline values: CDR1 SGHRS, CDR2 YFSETQ. The CDR3 spans 12 residues. CDR3 sequence (DNA): TGCGCCAGCAGCGGAGGGAACTATGGCTACACCTTC. Amino acids: CASSGGNYGYTF. Full variable domain (outside the CDR3, taken from reference TRBV5-1 and TRBJ1-2): KAGVTQTPRYLIKTRGQQVTLSCSPISGHRSVSWYQQTPGQGLQFLFEYFSETQRNKGNFPGRFSGRQFSNSRSEMNVSTLELGDSALYLCASSGGNYGYTFGSGTRLTVV.

The J gene is TRBJ1-2, the V gene TRBV5-4; 7 bases agree with TRBD1. Looked up from germline, CDR1 is SGHNT and CDR2 is YYREEE (reference sequence). CDR3 size: 14 residues. After removal of 4 bases from V and 7 bases from J, the junction contained 10 bases not matched to a gene. CDR3: CASSRGGGEVGYTF. The CDR3, as DNA: TGTGCCAGCAGCCGTGGAGGGGGCGAGGTTGGCTACACCTTC.

The chain combines TRBV3-1 (or the pseudogene TRBV3-2) with TRBJ1-6; 9 nucleotides line up with TRBD1. The germline V gene encodes CDR1 LGHDT and CDR2 YNNKEL (reference sequence). CDR3 length equals 16 residues. The junction had 3 bases not matched to a gene; V was cut back by 0 bases and J by 6 bases. This CDR3 reads CASSQEGTGLNSPLHF. DNA for the CDR3: TGTGCCAGCAGCCAAGAAGGGACAGGGCTTAATTCACCCCTCCACTTT.

The V and J genes are TRBV6-5 and TRBJ2-3, with 8 bases fitting TRBD2. CDR1 MNHEY and CDR2 SVGAGI come from the germline V gene. The CDR3 is made up of 14 amino acids. Losses at the gene ends were 7 bases for V and 4 bases for J; bases not matched to a gene: 7. CDR3 loop: CASTGRGASDTQYF. The CDR3 DNA sequence: TGTGCCAGCACTGGGCGGGGGGCGTCAGATACGCAGTATTTT.

The V gene is TRBV6-5, the J gene TRBJ1-5; 8 bases agree with TRBD1. V lost 4 bases to trimming and J lost 4 bases; unmatched junction nucleotides: 3. Germline V gene data show CDR1 as MNHEY and CDR2 as SVGAGI. The CDR3 is 14 residues long. CDR3 loop: CASSWTGSNQPQHF. Written as DNA, the CDR3 is TGTGCCAGCAGTTGGACAGGGTCTAATCAGCCCCAGCATTTT.

V and J are TRBV4-3 and TRBJ2-2, with TRBD1 identical over 10 bases. V gave up 0 bases and J gave up 7 bases; unmatched junction bases: 8. CDR3 length: 17 amino acids. Germline CDR1 and CDR2: LGHNA and YSLEER. The CDR3 spells CASSQDRGTGVFGELFF. CDR3 coding DNA: TGCGCCAGCAGCCAAGATCGGGGGACAGGGGTCTTCGGGGAGCTGTTTTTT.

This chain connects TRBV7-3 to TRBJ2-7, with 8 positions matching TRBD2. Germline loops: CDR1 SGHTA, CDR2 FQGTGA. The CDR3 contains 15 residues. V dropped 5 bases and J dropped 2; count of bases not matched to a gene: 8. CDR3: CASSPRAGGPYEQYF. CDR3 in DNA: TGTGCCAGCAGCCCCCGCGCGGGAGGCCCCTACGAGCAGTACTTC.